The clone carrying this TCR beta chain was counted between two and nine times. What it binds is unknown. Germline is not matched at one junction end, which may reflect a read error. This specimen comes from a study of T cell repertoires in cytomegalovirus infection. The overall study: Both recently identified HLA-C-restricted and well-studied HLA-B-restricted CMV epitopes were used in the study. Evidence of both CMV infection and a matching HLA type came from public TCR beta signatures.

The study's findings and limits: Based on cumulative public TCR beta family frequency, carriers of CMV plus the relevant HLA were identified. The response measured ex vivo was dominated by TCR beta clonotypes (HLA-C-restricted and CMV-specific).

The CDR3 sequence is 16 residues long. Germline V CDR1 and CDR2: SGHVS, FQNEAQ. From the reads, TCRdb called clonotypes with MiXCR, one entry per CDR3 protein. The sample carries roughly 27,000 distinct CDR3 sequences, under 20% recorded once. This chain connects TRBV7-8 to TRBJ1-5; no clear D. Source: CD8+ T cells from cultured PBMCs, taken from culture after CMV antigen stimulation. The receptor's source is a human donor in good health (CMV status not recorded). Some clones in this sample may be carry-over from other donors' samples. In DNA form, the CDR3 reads TGTGCCAACAGCTTATTGGAGGAGTGGGGAAATCAGCCCCAGCATTTT. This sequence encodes CANSLLEEWGNQPQHF.